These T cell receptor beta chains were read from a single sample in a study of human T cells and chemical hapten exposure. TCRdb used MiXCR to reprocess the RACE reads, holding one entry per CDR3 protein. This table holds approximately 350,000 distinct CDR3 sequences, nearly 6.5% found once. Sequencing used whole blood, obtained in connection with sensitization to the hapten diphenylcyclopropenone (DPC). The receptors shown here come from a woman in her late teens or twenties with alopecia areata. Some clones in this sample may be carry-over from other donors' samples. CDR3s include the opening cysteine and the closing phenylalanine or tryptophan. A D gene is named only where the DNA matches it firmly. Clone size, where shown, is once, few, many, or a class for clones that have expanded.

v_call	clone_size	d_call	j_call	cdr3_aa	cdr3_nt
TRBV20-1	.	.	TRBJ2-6	CSARDTGNGANVLTF	TGCAGTGCTAGAGACACAGGGAACGGGGCCAACGTCCTGACTTTC
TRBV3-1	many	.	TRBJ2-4	CASSQEGSRRQYF	TGTGCCAGCAGCCAAGAGGGCAGCCGGCGTCAGTACTTC
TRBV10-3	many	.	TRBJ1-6	CAISETPASGVGSPLHF	TGTGCCATCAGTGAGACGCCCGCCTCCGGGGTTGGTTCACCCCTCCACTTT
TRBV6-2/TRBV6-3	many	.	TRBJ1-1	CASTASRGRATEAFF	TGTGCCAGCACCGCCTCCCGAGGGAGGGCTACTGAAGCTTTCTTT
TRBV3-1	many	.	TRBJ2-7	CASSQSGGEQYF	TGTGCCAGCAGCCAATCCGGGGGCGAGCAGTACTTC
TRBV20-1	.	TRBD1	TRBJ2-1	CSARGGQGGEQFF	TGCAGTGCTAGAGGGGGACAGGGCGGTGAGCAGTTCTTC
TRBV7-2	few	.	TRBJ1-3	CASSSPWDTIYF	TGTGCCAGCAGCTCACCCTGGGACACCATATATTTT
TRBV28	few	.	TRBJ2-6	CASSAGNSISGANVLTF	TGTGCCAGCAGTGCCGGGAACAGCATCTCTGGGGCCAACGTCCTGACTTTC
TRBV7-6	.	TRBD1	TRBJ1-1	CASSPQQGAGTEAFF	TGTGCCAGCAGCCCTCAACAGGGGGCCGGCACTGAAGCTTTCTTT
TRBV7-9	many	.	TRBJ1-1	CASSPPPTNTEAFF	TGTGCCAGCAGCCCTCCCCCGACGAACACTGAAGCTTTCTTT
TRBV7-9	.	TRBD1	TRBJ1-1	CASSIGGMNTEAFF	TGTGCCAGCAGTATAGGGGGCATGAACACTGAAGCTTTCTTT
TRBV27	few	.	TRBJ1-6	CASSPYNRRDSPLHF	TGTGCCAGCAGCCCATATAACAGAAGGGATTCACCCCTCCACTTT
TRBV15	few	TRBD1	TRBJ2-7	CATSGSAGTGPNEQYF	TGTGCCACCAGCGGATCCGCGGGGACAGGGCCGAACGAGCAGTACTTC
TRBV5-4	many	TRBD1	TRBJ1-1	CASSPRQGNTEAFF	TGTGCCAGCAGCCCCCGACAGGGAAACACTGAAGCTTTCTTT
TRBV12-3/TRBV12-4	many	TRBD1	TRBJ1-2	CASSLTGYESGYTF	TGTGCCAGCAGTTTGACAGGGTACGAGTCTGGCTACACCTTC
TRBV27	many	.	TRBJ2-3	CASKPGRGTDTQYF	TGTGCCAGCAAACCGGGACGGGGCACAGATACGCAGTATTTT
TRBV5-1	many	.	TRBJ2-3	CASSLSGDTDTQYF	TGCGCCAGCAGCTTGTCAGGGGACACAGATACGCAGTATTTT
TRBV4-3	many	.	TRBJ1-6	CASSQVGDLSSPLHF	TGCGCCAGCAGCCAAGTGGGGGATTTAAGCTCACCCCTCCACTTT
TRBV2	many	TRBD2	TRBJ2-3	CASSEATGGIADTQYF	TGTGCCAGCAGTGAAGCAACGGGGGGGATCGCAGATACGCAGTATTTT
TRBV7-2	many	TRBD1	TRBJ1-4	CASSPRTGNNEKLFF	TGTGCCAGCAGTCCCCGGACAGGAAATAATGAAAAACTGTTTTTT
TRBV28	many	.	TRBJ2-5	CASRQETQYF	TGTGCCAGCAGGCAAGAGACCCAGTACTTC
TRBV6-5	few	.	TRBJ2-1	CASSSGLDRYNEQFF	TGTGCCAGCAGTTCCGGACTGGACCGCTACAATGAGCAGTTCTTC
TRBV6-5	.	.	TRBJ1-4	CASSTDSRPTNEKLFF	TGTGCCAGCAGCACTGACAGCCGTCCAACTAATGAAAAACTGTTTTTT
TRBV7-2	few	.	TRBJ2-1	CASSPQGPSPQYEQFF	TGTGCCAGCAGCCCCCAGGGGCCATCCCCCCAATATGAGCAGTTCTTC
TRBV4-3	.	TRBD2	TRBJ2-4	CASSQEGLAENIQYF	TGCGCCAGCAGCCAAGAAGGGCTAGCGGAAAACATTCAGTACTTC
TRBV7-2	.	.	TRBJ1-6	CASSPTVRNSPLHF	TGTGCCAGCAGCCCCACAGTAAGGAATTCACCCCTCCACTTT
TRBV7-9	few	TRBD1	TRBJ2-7	CASSLRRQGTGEQYF	TGTGCCAGCAGCTTAAGGAGACAGGGAACCGGCGAGCAGTACTTC
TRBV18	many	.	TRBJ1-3	CASSPRGISGNTIYF	TGTGCCAGCTCACCCCGGGGCATCTCTGGAAACACCATATATTTT
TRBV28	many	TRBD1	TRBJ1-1	CASSGRDREAFF	TGTGCCAGCTCTGGAAGGGACAGGGAAGCTTTCTTT
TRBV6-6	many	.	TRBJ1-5	CASRWGIGNQPQHF	TGTGCCAGCCGTTGGGGGATCGGCAATCAGCCCCAGCATTTT
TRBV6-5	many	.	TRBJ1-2	CASSYGTANYGYTF	TGTGCCAGCAGTTACGGGACCGCTAACTATGGCTACACCTTC
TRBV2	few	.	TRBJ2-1	CASSEIDPQFF	TGTGCCAGCAGTGAAATTGATCCTCAGTTCTTC
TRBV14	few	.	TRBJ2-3	CASSQDERVFSTDTQYF	TGTGCCAGCAGCCAAGACGAGAGGGTCTTTAGCACAGATACGCAGTATTTT
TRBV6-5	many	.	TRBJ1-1	CASSYQRQTEAFF	TGTGCCAGCAGTTACCAGAGGCAGACTGAAGCTTTCTTT
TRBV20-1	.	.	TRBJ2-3	CSARLDYLYTDTQYF	TGCAGTGCTAGGTTAGACTACCTATACACAGATACGCAGTATTTT
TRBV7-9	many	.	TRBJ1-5	CASSLDSHQPQHF	TGTGCCAGCAGCTTGGACAGTCATCAGCCCCAGCATTTT
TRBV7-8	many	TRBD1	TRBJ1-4	CASSGTGTGFRNEKLFF	TGTGCCAGCAGCGGGACCGGGACAGGGTTTCGGAATGAAAAACTGTTTTTT
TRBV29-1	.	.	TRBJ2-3	CSVEDRHGNWRTDTQYF	TGCAGCGTTGAAGATCGCCACGGGAATTGGAGAACAGATACGCAGTATTTT
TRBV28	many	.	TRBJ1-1	CASSLGVGTEAFF	TGTGCCAGCAGTTTAGGGGTCGGCACTGAAGCTTTCTTT
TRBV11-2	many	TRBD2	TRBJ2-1	CASSLLGGAYNEQFF	TGTGCCAGCAGCCTGCTCGGGGGGGCTTACAATGAGCAGTTCTTC
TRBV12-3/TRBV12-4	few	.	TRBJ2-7	CASSLAHSRDEQYF	TGTGCCAGCAGTTTAGCACACAGCCGAGACGAGCAGTACTTC
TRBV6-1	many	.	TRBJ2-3	CASDDGEADTQYF	TGTGCCAGTGATGATGGGGAGGCAGATACGCAGTATTTT
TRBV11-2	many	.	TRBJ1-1	CASSLATVEAFF	TGTGCCAGCAGCTTAGCGACAGTTGAAGCTTTCTTT
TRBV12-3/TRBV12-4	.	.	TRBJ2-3	CASSSQGRSTDTQYF	TGTGCCAGCAGTTCGCAGGGACGTAGCACAGATACGCAGTATTTT
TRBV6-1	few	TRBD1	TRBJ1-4	CASRFSDRGDEKLFF	TGTGCCAGCAGATTCTCAGACAGGGGAGATGAAAAACTGTTTTTT
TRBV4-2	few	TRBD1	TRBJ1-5	CASSQPGQGYSNQPQHF	TGTGCCAGCAGCCAGCCGGGACAGGGGTATAGCAATCAGCCCCAGCATTTT
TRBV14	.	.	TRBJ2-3	CASSLGWVPDTQYF	TGTGCCAGCAGCCTCGGCTGGGTGCCAGATACGCAGTATTTT
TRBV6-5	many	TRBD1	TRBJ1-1	CASRSGQGDTEAFF	TGTGCCAGCAGATCCGGACAGGGAGACACTGAAGCTTTCTTT
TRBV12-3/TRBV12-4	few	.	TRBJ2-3	CASSFSSSTDTQYF	TGTGCCAGCAGTTTCTCTAGCAGCACAGATACGCAGTATTTT
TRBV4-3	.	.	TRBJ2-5	CASSQDVSQETQYF	TGCGCCAGCAGCCAAGATGTCAGTCAAGAGACCCAGTACTTC
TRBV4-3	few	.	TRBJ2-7	CASSQEETVYEQYF	TGCGCCAGCAGCCAAGAGGAGACAGTCTACGAGCAGTACTTC
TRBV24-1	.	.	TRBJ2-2	CATRTGNTGELFF	TGTGCCACCAGGACGGGAAACACCGGGGAGCTGTTTTTT
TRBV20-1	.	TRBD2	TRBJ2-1	CSPIRAGVDNEQFF	TGCAGTCCTATCCGAGCGGGGGTTGACAATGAGCAGTTCTTC
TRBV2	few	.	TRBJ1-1	CASGRRIFTEAFF	TGTGCCAGCGGCAGACGGATTTTCACTGAAGCTTTCTTT
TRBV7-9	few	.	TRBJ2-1	CASSLAGRANEQFF	TGTGCCAGCAGCTTAGCCGGCAGGGCGAATGAGCAGTTCTTC